A single sample gave rise to the 24 T cell receptor beta chains below, sequenced in a study (dated by TCRdb to about 2016). The library was generated by RT-PCR. The instrument given in TCRdb is Illumina MiSeq. TCRdb handled the public reads itself, with Q25 trimming in fastp and clone calling in MiXCR, and kept productive beta chains. Here each entry gathers all rows of one CDR3 protein and keeps the most common genes and DNA. The sample contains almost 700,000 distinct CDR3 sequences, around 14% of them found a single time. Roughly 3.9% of the sample goes to the ten largest clones. The sequencing sample was made of memory CD4+ T cells from blood. The receptors originated from a female donor in good health, serving as a healthy control.

The chain is built from TRBV7-8 and TRBJ2-1; 11 bases are a match to TRBD1. This CDR3 region has 16 residues. Germline loops: CDR1 SGHVS, CDR2 FQNEAQ. Losses at the gene ends were 5 bases for V and 3 bases for J; bases not matched to a gene: 6. CDR3 in amino acids: CASSKPGTGGYNEQFF. The DNA of the CDR3 is TGTGCCAGCAGCAAACCCGGGACAGGGGGCTACAATGAGCAGTTCTTC.

This clonotype was counted a few times. The chain is built from TRBV24-1 and TRBJ2-1; D possibly corresponds to TRBD2 (6 bases). V dropped 1 base and J dropped 1 base, with 7 bases sitting between them. The V gene's germline CDR1 is KGHDR and CDR2 SFDVKD. The CDR3 sequence is 15 residues long. CDR3: CATSDFRESYNEQFF. CDR3 bases: TGTGCCACCAGTGATTTCCGGGAGTCCTACAATGAGCAGTTCTTC.

The chain employs TRBV15 and TRBJ1-1, with D perhaps TRBD1 (5 bases). CDR3 size: 17 residues. The germline gives CDR1 LNHNV, CDR2 YYDKDF (reference sequence). V lost 0 bases and J 3 bases, leaving 17 bases between the germline ends. The CDR3 loop reads CATSRDYAGGRYTEAFF. The DNA of the CDR3 is TGTGCCACCAGCAGAGATTATGCGGGGGGTCGTTACACTGAAGCTTTCTTT.

At least ten counts were recorded for this clonotype. The genes are TRBV5-1 and TRBJ1-2; no clear D. Trimming removed 0 bases at V and 1 base at J, with 7 bases between. The CDR3 contains 14 residues. Per the germline V gene, CDR1 is SGHRS and CDR2 is YFSETQ. The CDR3 sequence is CASSLEAVNYGYTF. In DNA form, the CDR3 reads TGCGCCAGCAGCTTGGAAGCGGTTAACTATGGCTACACCTTC.

This chain joins TRBV20-1 and TRBJ2-7; D might be TRBD2 (5 bases). Trimming removed 6 bases at V and 3 bases at J, with 9 bases between. Germline lookup yields CDR1 DFQATT and CDR2 SNEGSKA (reference sequence). CDR3 size: 11 residues. Here the CDR3 DNA reads TGCAGTGCGCGACTACACTACGAGCAGTACTTC. Protein sequence: CSARLHYEQYF.

This clonotype was recorded many times. The J gene is TRBJ2-7, the V gene TRBV20-1; 9 positions agree with TRBD2. The CDR3 is 14 residues long. Germline values: CDR1 DFQATT, CDR2 SNEGSKA (reference sequence). Germline trimming cut 0 bases from V and 4 bases from J; bases unmatched to any gene: 4. CDR3 coding DNA: TGCAGTGCTAGAGATCCGACTAGCGGTTACGAGCAGTACTTC. Translated, it gives CSARDPTSGYEQYF.

This clonotype is labeled medium-sized (0.01 to 0.1%). The chain uses TRBV10-3 and TRBJ2-3, with TRBD2 matching over 7 bases. V trimming: 4 bases; J trimming: 3 bases; junction bases outside the gene matches: 7. CDR3 length: 15 amino acids. The germline gives CDR1 ENHRY, CDR2 SYGVKD. CDR3 DNA sequence: TGTGCCATCAGTGCTGTGGGAGGGCCAACAGATACGCAGTATTTT. Its translation is CAISAVGGPTDTQYF.

The V and J genes are TRBV5-5 and TRBJ1-5; D is ambiguous. This CDR3 contains 15 residues. V was cut by 1 base and J by 3 bases, with 11 bases left in between. Germline V lookup: CDR1 SGHKS, CDR2 YYEKEE (reference sequence). The CDR3 nucleotides read TGTGCCAGCAGCTTGAATGGGGTTAACAATCAGCCCCAGCATTTT. This sequence encodes CASSLNGVNNQPQHF.

In this sample, this clonotype turned up many times. This chain uses TRBV7-8 with TRBJ2-4, with 7 bases fitting TRBD1. The V and J ends lost 1 base and 0 bases, in that order; junction bases with no gene match: 9. The germline gives CDR1 SGHVS, CDR2 FQNEAQ. This CDR3 contains 18 residues. The CDR3 loop reads CASSLVTRQGLAKNIQYF. The CDR3, as DNA: TGTGCCAGCAGCTTAGTTACGAGACAGGGTTTAGCCAAAAACATTCAGTACTTC.

This clonotype was seen ten or more times. The rearrangement links TRBV29-1 to TRBJ2-7; D gene ambiguous. Between the trimmed V and J ends, which lost 7 bases and 5 bases, there was a span of 18 bases. The CDR3 spans 13 residues. Germline lookup yields CDR1 SQVTM and CDR2 ANQGSEA. The CDR3 reads CSGTRSMGDEQYF. CDR3 bases: TGCAGCGGGACCCGATCTATGGGCGACGAGCAGTACTTC.

This clonotype was observed a handful of times. The rearrangement joins TRBV6-6 to TRBJ2-7, with 8 bases that match TRBD2. The V and J ends lost 1 base and 4 bases, in that order; junction bases with no gene match: 9. CDR3 length equals 16 residues. The germline V gene encodes CDR1 MNHNY and CDR2 SVGAGI (reference sequence). The CDR3 loop is CASSYFGGDLTYEQYF. CDR3 coding DNA: TGTGCCAGCAGTTACTTCGGGGGGGACTTGACTTACGAGCAGTACTTC.

In this sample, this clonotype turned up a few times. The chain combines TRBV30 with TRBJ1-3, with no clear D. From germline, CDR1 is GTSNPN and CDR2 SVGIG (reference sequence). V gave up 4 bases and J gave up 4 bases, with 11 bases separating them. The CDR3 runs 13 residues. The CDR3, as DNA: TGTGCCTGGACAGCCAGTCTCGGAAACACCATATATTTT. Translating gives CAWTASLGNTIYF.

This clonotype was seen a few times. The rearrangement uses TRBV18 and TRBJ1-2; the match to TRBD1 covers 12 bases. CDR1 is KGHSH and CDR2 is LQKENI in the germline V gene. The CDR3 has 15 amino acids. The ends lost 3 bases at V and 7 bases at J; junction bases unmatched: 6. CDR3 nucleotide sequence: TGTGCCAGCTCACCGGGACAGGGGGCGTTGGCTGGCTACACCTTC. Its translation is CASSPGQGALAGYTF.

This rearrangement joins TRBV19 to TRBJ1-1; TRBD1 might be the D (6 bases). The V end was cut by 3 bases, the J end by 3 bases, with 11 bases between. This CDR3 has 14 residues. Germline V CDR1 and CDR2: LNHDA, SQIVND (reference sequence). CDR3 sequence reads: CASSIQGRHTEAFF. In DNA, the CDR3 is TGTGCCAGTAGTATCCAGGGGAGACACACTGAAGCTTTCTTT. Full variable domain (missing parts from reference TRBV19 and TRBJ1-1): DGGITQSPKYLFRKEGQNVTLSCEQNLNHDAMYWYRQDPGQGLRLIYYSQIVNDFQKGDIAEGYSVSREKKESFPLTVTSAQKNPTAFYLCASSIQGRHTEAFFGQGTRLTVV.

The genes are TRBV12-3 or TRBV12-4 and TRBJ1-2; D possibly corresponds to TRBD1 (6 bases). This CDR3 region has 12 residues. V gave up 8 bases and J gave up 4 bases, with 11 bases separating them. The DNA for the CDR3 is TGTGCCAGCGAGGGGGTGGGCTATGGCTACACCTTC. This sequence encodes CASEGVGYGYTF.

This clonotype occurred many times. The chain links TRBV11-1 to TRBJ1-2, with a weak D call TRBD1 (5 bases). CDR3 length: 13 residues. Germline values: CDR1 SGHAT, CDR2 FQDESV (reference sequence). Trimming cost V 1 base and J 4 bases, with 7 bases left between them. The CDR3: CASSLEDTYGYTF. CDR3 DNA sequence: TGTGCCAGCAGCTTAGAGGACACCTATGGCTACACCTTC.

This clonotype appeared a few times. This rearrangement joins TRBV6-1 to TRBJ2-1, with D perhaps matching TRBD2 (6 bases). Germline loops: CDR1 MNHNS, CDR2 SASEGT. CDR3 length equals 13 residues. V shed 3 bases and J shed 6 bases, with 9 bases lying between them. CDR3 protein: CASSEGRLNEQFF. The CDR3 DNA reads TGTGCCAGCAGTGAGGGGAGGCTCAATGAGCAGTTCTTC.

The J gene is TRBJ2-1, the V gene TRBV6-2 or TRBV6-3; D is uncertain. Trimming took 4 bases from V and 10 from J, leaving 8 bases between them. The CDR3 extends over 11 amino acids. Germline V gene sequence: CDR1 MNHEY, CDR2 SVGEGT. In nucleotides, the CDR3 is TGTGCCAGCAGTTCGGTGGGCGAGCAGTTCTTC. It yields the protein CASSSVGEQFF.

Notes on this clonotype: Given a much more abundant clone one base away, this may be a read error. The V gene is TRBV5-1, the J gene TRBJ2-1; TRBD2 might be the D (5 bases). Germline CDR1 reads SGHRS; CDR2 reads YFSETQ. This CDR3 has 16 residues. This CDR3 is CASSLEGRSSYNEKFF. CDR3 DNA: TGCGCCAGCAGCTTAGAGGGCCGTAGCTCCTACAATGAGAAGTTCTTC. The full variable domain, with the rest looked up from reference TRBV5-1 and TRBJ2-1, is KAGVTQTPRYLIKTRGQQVTLSCSPISGHRSVSWYQQTPGQGLQFLFEYFSETQRNKGNFPGRFSGRQFSNSRSEMNVSTLELGDSALYLCASSLEGRSSYNEKFFGPGTRLTVL.

This clonotype was detected a few times. The chain combines TRBV12-3 or TRBV12-4 with TRBJ1-1, with 10 positions matching TRBD1. V lost 3 bases, J lost 4 bases, and 8 bases stayed unmatched. The CDR3 is made up of 16 amino acids. The CDR3 here is CASSLGPWDRGTEAFF. In nucleotides, the CDR3 is TGTGCCAGCAGTTTGGGCCCGTGGGACAGGGGCACTGAAGCTTTCTTT.

The sample holds a few counts of this clonotype. The chain uses TRBV24-1 and TRBJ2-1, with 7 bases aligning to TRBD1. CDR1 is KGHDR, CDR2 SFDVKD, per germline. This CDR3 region has 15 residues. V gave up 3 bases and J gave up 3 bases; unmatched junction bases: 4. CDR3 nucleotides: TGTGCCACCAGTGATCGACAGGGATACTACAATGAGCAGTTCTTC. This codes for CATSDRQGYYNEQFF.

The rearrangement uses TRBV7-9 and TRBJ1-3; 9 bases fit TRBD1. With 5 bases clipped from V and 5 bases from J, the junction kept 7 bases outside the gene matches. Looked up from germline, CDR1 is SEHNR and CDR2 is FQNEAQ (reference sequence). The CDR3 loop spans 15 amino acids. The CDR3 DNA reads as TGTGCCAGCAGCCTTCGGACAGGGGAAAGAAACACCATATATTTT. It codes for CASSLRTGERNTIYF.

This clonotype was detected a few times. J is TRBJ2-2 and V is TRBV27; 14 bases are shared with TRBD2. CDR1 MNHEY and CDR2 SMNVEV come from the germline V gene (reference sequence). Germline trimming cut 6 bases from V and 7 bases from J; bases unmatched to any gene: 13. CDR3 length: 18 amino acids. The CDR3, as DNA: TGTGCCAGCAGCGTACGGCCTCGGACTAGCGGGGGGCTCGGGGAGCTGTTTTTT. It specifies CASSVRPRTSGGLGELFF.

This clonotype appeared a few times. This chain connects TRBV7-2 to TRBJ2-3, with unresolved D. The ends were cut back, 2 bases at V and 2 bases at J, with 8 bases in the middle. Germline V gives CDR1 SGHTA, CDR2 FQGNSA. The CDR3 length is 14 residues. The CDR3 here is CASSLPPFTDTQYF. The CDR3 DNA follows: TGTGCCAGCAGCTTACCTCCTTTCACAGATACGCAGTATTTT. The full variable domain, in which reference TRBV7-2 and TRBJ2-3 provide the parts outside the CDR3, is GAGVSQSPSNKVTEKGKDVELRCDPISGHTALYWYRQSLGQGLEFLIYFQGNSAPDKSGLPSDRFSAERTGGSVSTLTIQRTQQEDSAVYLCASSLPPFTDTQYFGPGTRLTVL.